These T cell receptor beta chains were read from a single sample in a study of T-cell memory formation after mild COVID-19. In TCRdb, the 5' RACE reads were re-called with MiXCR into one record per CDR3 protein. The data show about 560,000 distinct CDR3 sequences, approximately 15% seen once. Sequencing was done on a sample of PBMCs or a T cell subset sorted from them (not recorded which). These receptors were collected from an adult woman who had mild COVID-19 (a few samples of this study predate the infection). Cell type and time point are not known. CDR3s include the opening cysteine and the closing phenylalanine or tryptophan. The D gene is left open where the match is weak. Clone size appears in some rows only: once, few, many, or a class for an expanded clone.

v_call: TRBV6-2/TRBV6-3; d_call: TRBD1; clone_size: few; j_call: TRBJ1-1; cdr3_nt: TGTGCCAGCAGTTACGGTCGGACAGGGGGCGTTTACACTGAAGCTTTCTTT; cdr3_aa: CASSYGRTGGVYTEAFF
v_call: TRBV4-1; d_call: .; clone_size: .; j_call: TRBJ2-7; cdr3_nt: TGCGCCAGCAGCCAAAGGGGAGAAGCGGGACAGTTCTACGAGCAGTACTTC; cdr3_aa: CASSQRGEAGQFYEQYF
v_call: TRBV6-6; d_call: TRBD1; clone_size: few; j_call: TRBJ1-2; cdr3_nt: TGTGCCAGCACCCCCGACAGGGCCGGGGGCTACACCTTC; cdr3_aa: CASTPDRAGGYTF
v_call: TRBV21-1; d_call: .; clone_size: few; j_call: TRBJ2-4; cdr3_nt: TGTGCCAGCAGCAAAGCGAGGGGAGGGGAGAACATTCAGTACTTC; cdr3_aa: CASSKARGGENIQYF
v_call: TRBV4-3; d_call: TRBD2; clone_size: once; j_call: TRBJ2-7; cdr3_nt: TGCGCCAGCAGCCAGGAACTAGCGACCAGCTCCTACGAGCAGTACTTC; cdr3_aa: CASSQELATSSYEQYF
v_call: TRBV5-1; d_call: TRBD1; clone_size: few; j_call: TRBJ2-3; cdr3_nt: TGCGCCAGCAGCCTCGGGACAGGGGGCCCGGATACGCAGTATTTT; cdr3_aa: CASSLGTGGPDTQYF
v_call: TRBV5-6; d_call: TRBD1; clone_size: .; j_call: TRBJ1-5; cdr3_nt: TGTGCCAGCCATCGGACAGGGGAGAATCAGCCCCAGCATTTT; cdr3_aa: CASHRTGENQPQHF
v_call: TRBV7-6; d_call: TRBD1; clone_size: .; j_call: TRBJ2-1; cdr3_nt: TGTGCCAGCAGCCCAACCCGGGACAGGGCGAGGGGAGAGCAGTTCTTC; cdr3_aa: CASSPTRDRARGEQFF
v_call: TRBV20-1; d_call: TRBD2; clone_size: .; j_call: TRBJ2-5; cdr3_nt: TGCAGTGCTAACGGTCCTAGCGGGAAGCAAGAGACCCAGTACTTC; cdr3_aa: CSANGPSGKQETQYF
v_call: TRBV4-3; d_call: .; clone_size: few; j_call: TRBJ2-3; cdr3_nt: TGCGCCAGCAGCCAAGACTCAGGAGCGGATACGCAGTATTTT; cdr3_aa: CASSQDSGADTQYF
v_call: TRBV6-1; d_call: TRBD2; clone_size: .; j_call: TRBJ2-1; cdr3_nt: TGTGCCACGTACCTAGCGGGAGGGCCACCTGAGCAGTTCTTC; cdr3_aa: CATYLAGGPPEQFF
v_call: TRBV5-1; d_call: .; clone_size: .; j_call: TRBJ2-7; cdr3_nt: TGCGCCAGCAGCTTATCTCCCGGCAGTAACTACGAGCAGTACTTC; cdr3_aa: CASSLSPGSNYEQYF
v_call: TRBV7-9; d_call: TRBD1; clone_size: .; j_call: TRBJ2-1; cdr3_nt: TGTGCCAGCAGCATCGACAGGGGGGAGCAGTTCTTC; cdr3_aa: CASSIDRGEQFF
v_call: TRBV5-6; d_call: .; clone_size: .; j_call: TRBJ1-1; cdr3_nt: TGTGCCAGCAGCCCCCCTAAGGGCCTGAACACTGAAGCTTTCTTT; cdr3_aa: CASSPPKGLNTEAFF
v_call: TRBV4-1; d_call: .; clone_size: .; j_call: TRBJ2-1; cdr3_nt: TGCGCCAGCAGCCCAGACGGGGCCCCCTACGAGGAGCAGTTCTTC; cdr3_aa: CASSPDGAPYEEQFF
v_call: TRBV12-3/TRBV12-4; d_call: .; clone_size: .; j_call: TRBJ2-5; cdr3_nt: TGTGCCAGCAGTAGCGGCGGTTGGAAGACCCAGTACTTC; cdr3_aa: CASSSGGWKTQYF
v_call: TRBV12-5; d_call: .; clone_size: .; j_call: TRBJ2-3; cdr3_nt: TGTGCTAGTGGTTTGCCGCCGGAGGCGGTTCTCACAGATACGCAGTATTTT; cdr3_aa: CASGLPPEAVLTDTQYF
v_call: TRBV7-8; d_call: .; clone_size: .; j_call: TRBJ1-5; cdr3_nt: TGTGCCAGCAGCTTAAGGGGGGGTCCATATCAGCCCCAGCATTTT; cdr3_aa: CASSLRGGPYQPQHF
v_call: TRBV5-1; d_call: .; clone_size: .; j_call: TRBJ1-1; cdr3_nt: TGCGCCAGCAGCCGAGCCCGGGACCGGAACACTGAAGCTTTCTTT; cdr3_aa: CASSRARDRNTEAFF
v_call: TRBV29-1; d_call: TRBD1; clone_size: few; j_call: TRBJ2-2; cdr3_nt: TGCAGCGTTACAGGGGTTTACACCGGGGAGCTGTTTTTT; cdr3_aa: CSVTGVYTGELFF
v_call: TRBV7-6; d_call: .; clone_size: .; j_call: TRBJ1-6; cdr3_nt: TGTGCCAGCAGCTTGGAGGGTAACGCCTATAATTCACCCCTCCACTTT; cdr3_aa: CASSLEGNAYNSPLHF
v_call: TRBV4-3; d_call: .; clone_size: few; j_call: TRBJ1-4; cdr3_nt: TGCGCCAGCAGCCAAGGGGAGGGTTGGACTAATGAAAAACTGTTTTTT; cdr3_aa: CASSQGEGWTNEKLFF
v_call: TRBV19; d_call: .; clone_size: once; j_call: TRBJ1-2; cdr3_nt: TGTGCCAGTAGTATCCCGGCTGGCGCCGGCTACACCTTC; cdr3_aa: CASSIPAGAGYTF
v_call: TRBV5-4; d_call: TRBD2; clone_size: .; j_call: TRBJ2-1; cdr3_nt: TGTGCCAGCAGCCGATCAGCGGGGGGCTCCTACAATGAGCAGTTCTTC; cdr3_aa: CASSRSAGGSYNEQFF
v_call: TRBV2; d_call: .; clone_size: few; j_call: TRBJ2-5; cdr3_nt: TGTGCCAGCAGTGAAATGGCGGAGACCCAGTACTTC; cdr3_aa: CASSEMAETQYF
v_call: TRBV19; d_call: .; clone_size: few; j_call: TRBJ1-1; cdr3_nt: TGTGCCAGTAGTTACCGGGCCCTAAAAGCTTTCTTT; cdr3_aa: CASSYRALKAFF
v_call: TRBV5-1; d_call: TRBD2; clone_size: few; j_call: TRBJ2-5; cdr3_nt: TGCGCCAGCAGCTTACAAAGCGGGGGTCTCCAAGAGACCCAGTACTTC; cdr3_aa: CASSLQSGGLQETQYF
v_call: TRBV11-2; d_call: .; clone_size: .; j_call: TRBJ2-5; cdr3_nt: TGTGCCAGCAGCATAGGAGAGGGGGAGACCCAGTACTTC; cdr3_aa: CASSIGEGETQYF
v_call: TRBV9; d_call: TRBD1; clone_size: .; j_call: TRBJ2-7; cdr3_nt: TGTGCCAGCAGGACGGGGACAGGTTTGCGAGAGCAGTACTTC; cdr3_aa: CASRTGTGLREQYF
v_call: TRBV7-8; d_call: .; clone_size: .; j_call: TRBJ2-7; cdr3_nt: TGTGCCAGCAGCCGTGTGGGGAACGAGCAGTACTTC; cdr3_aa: CASSRVGNEQYF
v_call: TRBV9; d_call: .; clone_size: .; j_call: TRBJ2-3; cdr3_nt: TGTGCCAGCAGCGTAGTGGGCGAGCTCACAGATACGCAGTATTTT; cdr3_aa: CASSVVGELTDTQYF
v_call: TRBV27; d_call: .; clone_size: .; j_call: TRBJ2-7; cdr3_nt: TGTGCCAGCAGCCCCGCCCGCAGCTCCTACGAGCAGTACTTC; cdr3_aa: CASSPARSSYEQYF
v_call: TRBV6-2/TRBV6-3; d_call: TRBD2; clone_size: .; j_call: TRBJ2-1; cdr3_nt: TGTGCCAGCAGTTACCGCGGGACTAGGTTTGATGAGCAGTTCTTC; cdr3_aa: CASSYRGTRFDEQFF
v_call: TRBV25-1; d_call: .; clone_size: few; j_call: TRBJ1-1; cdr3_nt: TGTGCCAGCAGTGTGAATTCGGGACGGAAAGCTTTCTTT; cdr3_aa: CASSVNSGRKAFF
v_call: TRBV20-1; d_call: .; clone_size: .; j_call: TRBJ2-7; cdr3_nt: TGCAGTGCTAGTTGGATCCTTTCCTACGAGCAGTACTTC; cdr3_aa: CSASWILSYEQYF
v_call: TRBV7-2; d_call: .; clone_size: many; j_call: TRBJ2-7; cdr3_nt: TGTGCCAGCATGGCCGACAGAACCTTTTACGAGCAGTACTTC; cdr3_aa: CASMADRTFYEQYF
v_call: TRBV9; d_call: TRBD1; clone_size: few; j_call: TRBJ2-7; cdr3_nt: TGTGCCAGCAGCGCCCGGGACAGGTCCTACGAGCAGTACTTC; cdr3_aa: CASSARDRSYEQYF
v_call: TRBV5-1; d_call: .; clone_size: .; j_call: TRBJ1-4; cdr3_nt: TGCGCCAGCAGGAGCCCAACTAATGAAAAACTGTTTTTT; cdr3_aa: CASRSPTNEKLFF
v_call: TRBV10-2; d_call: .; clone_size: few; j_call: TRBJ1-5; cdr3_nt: TGCGCCAGCGGACCAGGGGATCAGCCCCAGCATTTT; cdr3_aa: CASGPGDQPQHF
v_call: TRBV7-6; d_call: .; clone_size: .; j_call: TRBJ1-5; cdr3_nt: TGTGCCAGCAGCTTAGAACCCGCAGGCAACAATCAGCCCCAGCATTTT; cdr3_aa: CASSLEPAGNNQPQHF
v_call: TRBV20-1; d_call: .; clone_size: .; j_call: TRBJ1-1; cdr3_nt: TGCAGTGCTAGAGATTTCTCAGGCAGGACCACTGAAGCTTTCTTT; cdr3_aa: CSARDFSGRTTEAFF